This TCR beta chain originates from a study of blood T cell repertoires in COVID-19. Original processing methods: How many nucleated cells were present was estimated from reference gene primer amplification. The repertoire was sequenced with immunoSEQ multiplex PCR; TCRdb's copy has only in-frame clones and lacks some. V, J and clone size reflect that table, while D and trimming were determined from the DNA. The data contain a few hundred thousand clones, 90% of them seen just once; the ten biggest clones take up about 1%. The receptor's source is a middle-aged woman with COVID-19, enrolled during active disease. The sequenced material came from peripheral blood.

The CDR3 reads CASSQDRGLDSPLHF. In nucleotides, the CDR3 is TGCGCCAGCAGCCAAGATCGAGGGCTAGATTCACCCCTCCACTTT. The V and J genes are TRBV4-3 and TRBJ1-6, with D uncertain. There are 15 residues in the CDR3. Germline CDR1 is LGHNA and CDR2 is YSLEER. V lost 0 bases and J 8 bases, leaving 11 bases between the germline ends.